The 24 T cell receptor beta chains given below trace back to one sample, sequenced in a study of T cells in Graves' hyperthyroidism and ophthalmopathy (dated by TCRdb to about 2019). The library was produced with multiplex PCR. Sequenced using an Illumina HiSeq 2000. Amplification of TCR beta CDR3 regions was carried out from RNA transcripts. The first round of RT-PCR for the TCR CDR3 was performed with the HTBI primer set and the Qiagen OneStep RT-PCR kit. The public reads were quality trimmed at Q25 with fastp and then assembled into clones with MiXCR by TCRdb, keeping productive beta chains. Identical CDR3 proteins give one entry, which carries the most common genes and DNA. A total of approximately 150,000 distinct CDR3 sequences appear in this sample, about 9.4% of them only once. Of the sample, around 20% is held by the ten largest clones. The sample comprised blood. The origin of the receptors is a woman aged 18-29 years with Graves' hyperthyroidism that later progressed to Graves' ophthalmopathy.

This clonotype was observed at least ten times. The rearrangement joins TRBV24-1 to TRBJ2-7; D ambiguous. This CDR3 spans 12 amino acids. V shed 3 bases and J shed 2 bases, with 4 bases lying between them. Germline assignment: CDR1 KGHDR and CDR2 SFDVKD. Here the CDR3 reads CATSDTAYEQYF. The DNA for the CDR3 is TGTGCCACCAGTGATACAGCCTACGAGCAGTACTTC.

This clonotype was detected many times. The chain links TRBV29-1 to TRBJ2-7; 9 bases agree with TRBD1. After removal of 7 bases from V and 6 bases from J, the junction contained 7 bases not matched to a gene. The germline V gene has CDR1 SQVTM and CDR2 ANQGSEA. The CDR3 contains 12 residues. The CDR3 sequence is CSGGQGIFEQYF. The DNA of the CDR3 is TGCAGCGGGGGACAGGGAATTTTCGAGCAGTACTTC.

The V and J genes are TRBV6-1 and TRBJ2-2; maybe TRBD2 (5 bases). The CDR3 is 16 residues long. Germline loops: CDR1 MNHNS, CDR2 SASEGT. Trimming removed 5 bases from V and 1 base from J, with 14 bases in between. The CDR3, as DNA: TGTGCCAGCAGTTATTTATCGGGGAGGAACACCGGGGAGCTGTTTTTT. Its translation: CASSYLSGRNTGELFF.

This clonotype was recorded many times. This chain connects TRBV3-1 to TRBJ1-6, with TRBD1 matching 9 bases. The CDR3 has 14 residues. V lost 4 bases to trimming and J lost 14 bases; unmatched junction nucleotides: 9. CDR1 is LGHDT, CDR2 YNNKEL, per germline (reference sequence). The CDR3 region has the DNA TGTGCCAGCAGCCCTGACAGGGGGATTGGGTCCCTCCACTTT. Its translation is CASSPDRGIGSLHF.

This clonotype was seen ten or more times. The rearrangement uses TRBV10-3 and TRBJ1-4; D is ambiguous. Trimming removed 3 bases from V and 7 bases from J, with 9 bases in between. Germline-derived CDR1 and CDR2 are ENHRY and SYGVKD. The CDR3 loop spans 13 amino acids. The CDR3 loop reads CAISETRSEKLFF. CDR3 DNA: TGTGCCATCAGTGAAACCCGAAGTGAAAAACTGTTTTTT.

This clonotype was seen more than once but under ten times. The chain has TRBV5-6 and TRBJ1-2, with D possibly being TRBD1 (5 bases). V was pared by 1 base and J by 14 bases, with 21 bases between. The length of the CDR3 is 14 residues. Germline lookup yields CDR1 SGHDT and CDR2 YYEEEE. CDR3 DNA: TGTGCCAGCAGCTTGTGGATCGGGCGGGGGACGGTGACCTTC. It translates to CASSLWIGRGTVTF.

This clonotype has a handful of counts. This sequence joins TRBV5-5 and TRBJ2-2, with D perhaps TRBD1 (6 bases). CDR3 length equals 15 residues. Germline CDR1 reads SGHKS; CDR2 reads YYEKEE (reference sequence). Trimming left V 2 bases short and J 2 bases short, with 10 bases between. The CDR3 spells CASSFWTDNTGELFF. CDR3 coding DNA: TGTGCCAGCAGCTTTTGGACAGACAACACCGGGGAGCTGTTTTTT. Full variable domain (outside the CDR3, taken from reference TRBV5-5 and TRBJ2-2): DAGVTQSPTHLIKTRGQQVTLRCSPISGHKSVSWYQQVLGQGPQFIFQYYEKEERGRGNFPDRFSARQFPNYSSELNVNALLLGDSALYLCASSFWTDNTGELFFGEGSRLTVL.

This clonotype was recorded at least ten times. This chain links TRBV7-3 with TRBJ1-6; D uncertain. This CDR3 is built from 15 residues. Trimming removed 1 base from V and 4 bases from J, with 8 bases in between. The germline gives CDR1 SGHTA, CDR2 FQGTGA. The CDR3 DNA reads TGTGCCAGCAGCTTAAAGTCGGGGTATAATTCACCCCTCCACTTT. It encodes CASSLKSGYNSPLHF.

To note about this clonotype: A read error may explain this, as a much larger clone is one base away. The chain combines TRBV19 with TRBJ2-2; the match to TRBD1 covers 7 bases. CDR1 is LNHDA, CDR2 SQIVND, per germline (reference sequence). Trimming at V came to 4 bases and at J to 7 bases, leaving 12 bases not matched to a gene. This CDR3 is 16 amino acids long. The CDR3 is CASSTYRGQPIGELFF. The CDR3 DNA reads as TGTGCCAGTAGTACTTACAGGGGTCAACCCATCGGGGAGCTGTTTTTT.

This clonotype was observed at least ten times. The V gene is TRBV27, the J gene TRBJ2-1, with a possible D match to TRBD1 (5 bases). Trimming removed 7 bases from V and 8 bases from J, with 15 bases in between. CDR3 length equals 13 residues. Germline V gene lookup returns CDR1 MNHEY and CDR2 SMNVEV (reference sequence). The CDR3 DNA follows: TGTGCCAGCACCAAGGGGTCTCTCGATGAGCAGTTCTTC. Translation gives CASTKGSLDEQFF.

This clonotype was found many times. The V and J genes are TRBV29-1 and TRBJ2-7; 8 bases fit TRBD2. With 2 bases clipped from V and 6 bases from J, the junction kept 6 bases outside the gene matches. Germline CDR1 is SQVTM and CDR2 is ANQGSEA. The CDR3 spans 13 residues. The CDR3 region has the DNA TGCAGCGTTGAAACGGGAGGGCCAGTCGAGCAGTACTTC. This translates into CSVETGGPVEQYF.

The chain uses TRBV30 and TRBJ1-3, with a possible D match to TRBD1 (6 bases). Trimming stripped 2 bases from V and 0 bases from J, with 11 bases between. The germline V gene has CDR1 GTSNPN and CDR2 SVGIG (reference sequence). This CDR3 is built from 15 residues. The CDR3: CAWSPYRVSGNTIYF. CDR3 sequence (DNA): TGTGCCTGGAGTCCCTACAGGGTCTCTGGAAACACCATATATTTT.

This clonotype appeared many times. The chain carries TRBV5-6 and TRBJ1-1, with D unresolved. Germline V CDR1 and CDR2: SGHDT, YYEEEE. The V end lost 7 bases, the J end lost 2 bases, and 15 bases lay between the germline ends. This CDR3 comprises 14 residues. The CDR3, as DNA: TGTGCCAGCCGTTCCAACCAGAGAAACACTGAAGCTTTCTTT. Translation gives CASRSNQRNTEAFF.

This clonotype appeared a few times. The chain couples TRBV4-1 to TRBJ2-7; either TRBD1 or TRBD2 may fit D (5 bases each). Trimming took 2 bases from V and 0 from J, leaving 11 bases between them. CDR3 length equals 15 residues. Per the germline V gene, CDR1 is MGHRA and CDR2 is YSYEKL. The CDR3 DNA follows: TGCGCCAGCAGCCAACGGGACGTGAGCTCCTACGAGCAGTACTTC. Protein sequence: CASSQRDVSSYEQYF.

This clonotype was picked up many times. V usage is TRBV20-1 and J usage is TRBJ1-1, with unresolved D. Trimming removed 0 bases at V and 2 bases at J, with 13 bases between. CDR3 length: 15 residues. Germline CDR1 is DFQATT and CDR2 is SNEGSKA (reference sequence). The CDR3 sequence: CSARDWVAENTEAFF. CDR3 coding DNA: TGCAGTGCTAGAGATTGGGTGGCCGAAAACACTGAAGCTTTCTTT.

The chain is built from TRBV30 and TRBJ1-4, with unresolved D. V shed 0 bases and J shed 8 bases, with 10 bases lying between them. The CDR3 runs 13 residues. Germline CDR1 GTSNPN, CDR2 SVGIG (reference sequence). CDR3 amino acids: CAWSVGVFEKLFF. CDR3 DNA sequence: TGTGCCTGGAGTGTCGGGGTATTCGAAAAACTGTTTTTT.

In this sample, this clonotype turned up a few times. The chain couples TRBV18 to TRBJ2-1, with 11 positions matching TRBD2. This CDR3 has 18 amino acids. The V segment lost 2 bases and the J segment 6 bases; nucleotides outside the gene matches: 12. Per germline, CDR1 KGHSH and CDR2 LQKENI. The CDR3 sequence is CASSPVLGLAGDPNEQFF. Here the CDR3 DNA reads TGTGCCAGCTCACCAGTTTTAGGACTAGCGGGCGACCCCAATGAGCAGTTCTTC.

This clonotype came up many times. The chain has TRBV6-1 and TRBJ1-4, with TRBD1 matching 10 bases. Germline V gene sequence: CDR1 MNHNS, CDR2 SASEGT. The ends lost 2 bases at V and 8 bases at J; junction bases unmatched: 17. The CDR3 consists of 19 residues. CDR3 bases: TGTGCCAGCAGTGAAACTGACAGGGGGCGCTTTTCGAGGCAGGAAAAACTGTTTTTT. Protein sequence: CASSETDRGRFSRQEKLFF.

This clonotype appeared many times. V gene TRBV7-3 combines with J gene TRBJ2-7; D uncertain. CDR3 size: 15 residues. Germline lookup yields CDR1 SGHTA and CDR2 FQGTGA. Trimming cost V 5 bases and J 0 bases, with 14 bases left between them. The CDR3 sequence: CASSLEALGSYEQYF. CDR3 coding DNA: TGTGCCAGCAGCCTTGAGGCGCTAGGCTCCTACGAGCAGTACTTC.

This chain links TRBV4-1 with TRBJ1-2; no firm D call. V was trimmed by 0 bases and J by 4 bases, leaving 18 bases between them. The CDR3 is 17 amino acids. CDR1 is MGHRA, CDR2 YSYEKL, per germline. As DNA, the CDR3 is TGCGCCAGCAGCCAAGATAGTCACGGAAATCCCCTCTATGGCTACACCTTC. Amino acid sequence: CASSQDSHGNPLYGYTF.

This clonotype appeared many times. CDR3: CAIRDMTGLGETQYF. In DNA form, the CDR3 reads TGTGCCATCAGGGATATGACAGGCCTCGGGGAGACCCAGTACTTC. The genes are TRBV10-3 and TRBJ2-5, with a tentative D call TRBD1 (6 bases). CDR1 and CDR2 from the germline V gene are ENHRY and SYGVKD. V lost 6 bases and J lost 5, with 19 bases in between. The CDR3 is 15 amino acids.

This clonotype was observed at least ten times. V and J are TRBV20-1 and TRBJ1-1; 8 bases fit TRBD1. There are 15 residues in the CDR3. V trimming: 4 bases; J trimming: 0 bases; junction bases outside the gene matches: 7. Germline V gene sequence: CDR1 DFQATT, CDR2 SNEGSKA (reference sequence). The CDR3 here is CSAMRTGTMNTEAFF. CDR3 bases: TGCAGTGCTATGCGGACAGGGACCATGAACACTGAAGCTTTCTTT.

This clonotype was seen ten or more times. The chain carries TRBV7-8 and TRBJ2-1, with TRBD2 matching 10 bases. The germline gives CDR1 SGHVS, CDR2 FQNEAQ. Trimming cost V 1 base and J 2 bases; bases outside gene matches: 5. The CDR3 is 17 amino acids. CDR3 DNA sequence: TGTGCCAGCAGCTTAGGTGGTAGCGGGAGGACCTACAATGAGCAGTTCTTC. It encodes CASSLGGSGRTYNEQFF.

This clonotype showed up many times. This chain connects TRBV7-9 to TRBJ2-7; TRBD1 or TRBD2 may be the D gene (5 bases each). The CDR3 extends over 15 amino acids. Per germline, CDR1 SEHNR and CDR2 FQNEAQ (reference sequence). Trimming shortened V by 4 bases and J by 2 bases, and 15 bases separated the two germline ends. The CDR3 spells CASSYGTANTYEQYF. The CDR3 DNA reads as TGTGCCAGCAGCTACGGGACGGCTAACACCTACGAGCAGTACTTC.